The 26 T cell receptor beta chains in this list originate from one sample, sequenced in a study of siplizumab effects on memory and regulatory T cells. Using immunoSEQ multiplex PCR, the repertoire was profiled, and TCRdb retains in-frame clones only, with some absent. Found here are roughly 9,200 clones, 60% to 75% of them singletons; the top ten hold around 67%. Sequences were obtained from effector memory CD8+ T cells sorted from blood. Subset described: unstimulated CD8+ effector memory T cells. These receptors all come from a human donor in good health.

The CDR3 DNA reads TGTGCCAGCAGCTTATTGGGGGAGATGAACACTGAAGCTTTCTTT. Encoded protein: CASSLLGEMNTEAFF. V gene TRBV7-9 combines with J gene TRBJ1-1; tentatively, D is TRBD1 (5 bases). The V gene's germline CDR1 is SEHNR and CDR2 FQNEAQ (reference sequence). CDR3 size: 15 residues. V lost 2 bases and J lost 0, with 10 bases in between.

The rearrangement links TRBV7-2 to TRBJ1-3; D is perhaps TRBD1 (6 bases). V lost 1 base and J 0 bases, leaving 16 bases between the germline ends. CDR3 length equals 18 residues. CDR1 and CDR2 from the germline V gene are SGHTA and FQGNSA. CDR3 sequence (DNA): TGTGCCAGCAGCTTAGTTACAGGGTATTACGCCTCTGGAAACACCATATATTTT. Translation gives CASSLVTGYYASGNTIYF.

The chain employs TRBV9 and TRBJ2-1; no clear D. CDR3 length: 15 residues. Trimming removed 4 bases at V and 0 bases at J, with 11 bases between. Per the germline V gene, CDR1 is SGDLS and CDR2 is YYNGEE. Here the CDR3 reads CASSPQMNSYNEQFF. CDR3 nucleotide sequence: TGTGCCAGCAGCCCCCAGATGAACTCCTACAATGAGCAGTTCTTC. The entire variable domain, with the rest obtained from reference TRBV9 and TRBJ2-1, is as follows: DSGVTQTPKHLITATGQRVTLRCSPRSGDLSVYWYQQSLDQGLQFLIQYYNGEERAKGNILERFSAQQFPDLHSELNLSSLELGDSALYFCASSPQMNSYNEQFFGPGTRLTVL.

This clone was seen a few times. This chain uses TRBV7-9 with TRBJ1-1; D gene unclear. The CDR3 spans 15 residues. Trimming pared 4 bases from V and 6 bases from J, leaving 18 bases between. From germline, CDR1 is SEHNR and CDR2 FQNEAQ (reference sequence). The CDR3 region is CASSSPLRHDAEAFF. The CDR3 bases are TGTGCCAGCAGCTCCCCCCTCCGACACGACGCTGAAGCTTTCTTT.

The chain recombines TRBV6-5 with TRBJ2-1, with 7 bases aligning to TRBD1. V lost 0 bases and J lost 4; bases outside the gene matches: 0. Germline-derived CDR1 and CDR2 are MNHEY and SVGAGI. The CDR3 has 14 amino acids. CDR3 coding DNA: TGTGCCAGCAGTTACTCGACAGGGTACAATGAGCAGTTCTTC. It translates to CASSYSTGYNEQFF.

This rearrangement joins TRBV4-1 to TRBJ2-7, with TRBD2 identical over 9 bases. The CDR3 runs 15 residues. J was trimmed by 6 bases and V by 3 bases; bases with no gene match: 9. Germline CDR1 and CDR2: MGHRA and YSYEKL. Here the CDR3 reads CASSHEGLAGSEQYF. The CDR3 DNA reads as TGCGCCAGCAGCCATGAGGGACTAGCAGGTAGCGAGCAGTACTTC.

The rearrangement links TRBV5-1 to TRBJ2-1; TRBD2 agrees at 12 bases. The trim removed 3 bases at V and 7 bases at J, leaving 11 bases unmatched. This CDR3 region has 17 residues. The germline V gene has CDR1 SGHRS and CDR2 YFSETQ. The CDR3 protein is CASSWAIPSGGANEQFF. In DNA form, the CDR3 reads TGCGCCAGCAGCTGGGCAATTCCTAGCGGGGGGGCAAATGAGCAGTTCTTC.

The chain couples TRBV27 to TRBJ2-3; 14 bases line up with TRBD2. CDR1 MNHEY and CDR2 SMNVEV come from the germline V gene (reference sequence). With 2 bases clipped from V and 4 bases from J, the junction kept 5 bases outside the gene matches. CDR3 size: 17 residues. The CDR3 nucleotides read TGTGCCAGCAGTTTACTCGGGACTAGCGGGAGTTCAGATACGCAGTATTTT. Protein sequence: CASSLLGTSGSSDTQYF.

The chain joins TRBV2 to TRBJ1-5, with TRBD1 identical over 7 bases. Germline lookup yields CDR1 SNHLY and CDR2 FYNNEI. The V segment lost 6 bases and the J segment 3 bases; nucleotides outside the gene matches: 5. This CDR3 region has 14 residues. CDR3 sequence (DNA): TGTGCCAGCAGCGAGACAGGGTACAATCAGCCCCAGCATTTT. Translating gives CASSETGYNQPQHF. The full variable domain, rest sourced from reference TRBV2 and TRBJ1-5, is EPEVTQTPSHQVTQMGQEVILRCVPISNHLYFYWYRQILGQKVEFLVSFYNNEISEKSEIFDDQFSVERPDGSNFTLKIRSTKLEDSAMYFCASSETGYNQPQHFGDGTRLSIL.

This rearrangement joins TRBV13 to TRBJ2-7, with TRBD2 matching 12 bases. Germline trimming cut 5 bases from V and 1 base from J; bases unmatched to any gene: 6. CDR1 PRHDT and CDR2 FYEKMQ come from the germline V gene (reference sequence). This CDR3 is 16 amino acids long. CDR3 DNA sequence: TGTGCCAGCAGCGCATGGGGACTAGCGGGTTCCTACGAGCAGTACTTC. Its translation is CASSAWGLAGSYEQYF.

The genes are TRBV5-2 and TRBJ1-5. TRBV5-2 is reported as a pseudogene. The CDR3 is 16 residues long. The CDR3 region has the DNA TGTGCCAGCAGCCAAGTTAGCGGGGGAAACAATCAGCCCCAGCATTTT. Residues: CASSQVSGGNNQPQHF.

This clone turned up a few times. The chain recombines TRBV7-8 with TRBJ1-5, with a possible D match to TRBD1 (5 bases). In germline, CDR1 is SGHVS, CDR2 FQNEAQ. The V end was cut by 3 bases, the J end by 2 bases, with 20 bases between. The CDR3 loop spans 18 amino acids. CDR3 protein: CASSFQGLGLVGNQPQHF. In nucleotides, the CDR3 is TGTGCCAGCAGCTTCCAGGGCCTCGGTCTCGTCGGCAATCAGCCCCAGCATTTT. Full variable domain (outside the CDR3, taken from reference TRBV7-8 and TRBJ1-5): GAGVSQSPRYKVAKRGQDVALRCDPISGHVSLFWYQQALGQGPEFLTYFQNEAQLDKSGLPSDRFFAERPEGSVSTLKIQRTQQEDSAVYLCASSFQGLGLVGNQPQHFGDGTRLSIL.

The CDR3 loop reads CASSLGGREQFF. As DNA, the CDR3 is TGTGCCAGCAGCTTGGGGGGACGAGAGCAGTTCTTC. The rearrangement uses TRBV5-4 and TRBJ2-1; D is possibly TRBD1 or TRBD2 (5 bases each). Germline CDR1 SGHNT, CDR2 YYREEE (reference sequence). The CDR3 covers 12 residues. V was clipped by 0 bases and J by 10 bases, with 8 bases between them.

V is TRBV14 and J is TRBJ2-3; tentatively, D is TRBD2 (5 bases). Trimming removed 4 bases from V and 7 bases from J, with 12 bases in between. From germline, CDR1 is SGHDN and CDR2 FVKESK. This CDR3 contains 13 residues. CDR3 in DNA: TGTGCCAGCAGCCCCCCACTAGGACATACGCAGTATTTT. Translation gives CASSPPLGHTQYF.

The V and J genes are TRBV5-5 and TRBJ1-5; D gene ambiguous. The V gene lost 4 bases and the J gene lost 0 bases, with 14 bases spanning the gap. Germline CDR1 reads SGHKS; CDR2 reads YYEKEE (reference sequence). The CDR3 length is 16 residues. This CDR3 is CASSRDPVDSNQPQHF. CDR3 DNA: TGTGCCAGCAGCCGAGATCCGGTGGATAGCAATCAGCCCCAGCATTTT.

A single count supports this clone. The chain links TRBV6-1 to TRBJ2-3; D gene uncertain. Germline V gene sequence: CDR1 MNHNS, CDR2 SASEGT. The length of the CDR3 is 15 residues. V dropped 3 bases and J dropped 0 bases, with 10 bases sitting between them. Here the CDR3 DNA reads TGTGCCAGCAGTGAGACCCCGGCAAGCACAGATACGCAGTATTTT. Its translation is CASSETPASTDTQYF.

This clone is medium-sized (0.01 to 0.1%). The chain carries TRBV19 and TRBJ1-1; D ambiguous. Germline-derived CDR1 and CDR2 are LNHDA and SQIVND (reference sequence). Deletions cut 5 bases from V and 0 bases from J, with 10 bases between. CDR3 length: 14 residues. In nucleotides, the CDR3 is TGTGCCAGTAGTTTTCCAGGATTGAACACTGAAGCTTTCTTT. Protein sequence: CASSFPGLNTEAFF.

The rearrangement joins TRBV4-2 to TRBJ2-4; 7 nucleotides match TRBD2. CDR1 is LGHNA and CDR2 is YNFKEQ in the germline V gene. This CDR3 is built from 16 residues. Losses at the gene ends were 0 bases for V and 8 bases for J; bases not matched to a gene: 10. The CDR3 here is CASSQDPAGVVDIQYF. The DNA of the CDR3 is TGTGCCAGCAGCCAAGATCCCGCGGGAGTGGTAGACATTCAGTACTTC.

This clone appeared a single time. The chain has TRBV7-9 and TRBJ2-3; D gene unclear. The CDR3 consists of 12 residues. Trimming pared 1 base from V and 3 bases from J, leaving 2 bases between. The germline V gene has CDR1 SEHNR and CDR2 FQNEAQ (reference sequence). The CDR3 sequence is CASSLETDTQYF. The CDR3 DNA follows: TGTGCCAGCAGCTTAGAGACAGATACGCAGTATTTT.

This chain uses TRBV6-4 with TRBJ2-3; TRBD2 agrees at 10 bases. The CDR3 loop spans 17 amino acids. Germline V gives CDR1 MRHNA, CDR2 SNTAGT. The V segment lost 0 bases and the J segment 4 bases; nucleotides outside the gene matches: 7. The CDR3 sequence is CASSDSLAGGGPDTQYF. As DNA, the CDR3 is TGTGCCAGCAGTGACTCCTTAGCGGGGGGTGGTCCAGATACGCAGTATTTT.

This clone was seen just once. The CDR3 sequence is CASSLVVGTDTQYF. CDR3 sequence (DNA): TGTGCCAGCAGCTTGGTTGTGGGCACAGATACGCAGTATTTT. This rearrangement joins TRBV5-4 to TRBJ2-3; D remains unclear. The V gene's germline CDR1 is SGHNT and CDR2 YYREEE (reference sequence). V lost 0 bases, J lost 1 base, and 6 bases lay in between. CDR3 size: 14 residues.

The J gene is TRBJ1-4, the V gene TRBV7-9; no definite D call. Germline V gene sequence: CDR1 SEHNR, CDR2 FQNEAQ (reference sequence). Between the trimmed V and J ends, which lost 4 bases and 4 bases, there was a span of 13 bases. This CDR3 comprises 15 residues. DNA of the CDR3: TGTGCCAGCAGCTCACGAGAAAACGGTAATGAAAAACTGTTTTTT. Translated: CASSSRENGNEKLFF.

The V and J genes are TRBV6-1 and TRBJ2-7; the D gene is possibly TRBD2 (6 bases). Trimming took 8 bases from V and 2 from J, leaving 10 bases between them. The CDR3 spans 12 residues. The germline V gene encodes CDR1 MNHNS and CDR2 SASEGT. The CDR3 reads CASYGTAYEQYF. The DNA for the CDR3 is TGTGCCAGCTATGGGACTGCCTACGAGCAGTACTTC.

The sample holds a few counts of this clone. The rearrangement uses TRBV5-6 and TRBJ2-2, with 7 nucleotides matching TRBD1. The CDR3 has 15 amino acids. Trimming at V came to 4 bases and at J to 1 base, leaving 4 bases not matched to a gene. Germline CDR1 and CDR2: SGHDT and YYEEEE. The CDR3 DNA reads TGTGCCAGCAGCCCAAGACAGGGGAACACCGGGGAGCTGTTTTTT. Amino acid sequence: CASSPRQGNTGELFF.

The rearrangement links TRBV7-9 to TRBJ2-3; D gene uncertain. This CDR3 is 13 amino acids long. V lost 3 bases, J lost 4 bases, and 8 bases lay in between. CDR1 SEHNR and CDR2 FQNEAQ come from the germline V gene (reference sequence). This CDR3 reads CASSLVTADTQYF. In DNA form, the CDR3 reads TGTGCCAGCAGCTTGGTAACCGCAGATACGCAGTATTTT. Complete variable domain (other parts from reference TRBV7-9 and TRBJ2-3): DTGVSQNPRHKITKRGQNVTFRCDPISEHNRLYWYRQTLGQGPEFLTYFQNEAQLEKSRLLSDRFSAERPKGSFSTLEIQRTEQGDSAMYLCASSLVTADTQYFGPGTRLTVL.

The V call is TRBV7-9, the J call TRBJ2-5; D unclear. The J call may not be correct, given that the DNA end is closer to TRBJ2-7. The CDR3 length is 13 residues. The germline V gene has CDR1 SEHNR and CDR2 FQNEAQ (reference sequence). CDR3 loop: CASSLVGTYEQYF. The CDR3 DNA reads as TGTGCCAGCAGCCTAGTGGGGACCTACGAGCAGTACTTC.